Sequencing of this TCR beta chain was carried out in a study of shared clonotypes between healthy human individuals. CD8 cells classed as naive were CD45RO-negative and positively selected for CCR7, excluding terminally differentiated effector memory CD45RA+ cells. About this clone: Its matching antigen is unknown.

Trimming cost V 3 bases and J 7 bases; bases outside gene matches: 12. Germline assignment: CDR1 LNHNV and CDR2 YYDKDF (reference sequence). This CDR3 comprises 15 residues. Study conclusions and caveats: When compared with the clonotypes that were shared by all four sorted-subset donors, the non-shared clonotypes turned out to have lower generation probabilities.

This table comes from immunoSEQ multiplex PCR, and its TCRdb copy is limited to in-frame clones, with some not included. In the table there are millions of clones, about 92% of which are singletons. The rearrangement links TRBV15 to TRBJ2-7; 7 nucleotides match TRBD1. The receptor was isolated from a man aged 18 to 29 in good health. Some clones in this sample may be carry-over from other donors' samples. The sample comprised naive CD8+ T cells from PBMCs. CDR3 sequence (DNA): TGTGCCACCAGCAGGTCTAGACAGGGACCTCTGGAGCAGTACTTC. Translating gives CATSRSRQGPLEQYF.